This TCR beta chain was obtained from a study of cytomegalovirus exposure and HLA in healthy donors. Study as a whole: T cells numbering about 179 million yielded some 100 million unique TCR beta sequences in an earlier analysis. Of the donors genotyped, some 400 in all, about 80% fell in the Caucasian-associated ancestry cluster.

Vbeta (60) and Jbeta (13) primers were used in the PCR. Libraries were prepared by immunoSEQ multiplex PCR; TCRdb keeps only in-frame clonotypes and omits some of them. The sample totals around 130,000 clones. Likely unrecorded immune exposures existed in these nominally healthy donors. Material for sequencing was PBMCs. The source of this sequence is a woman aged 55-69 years in good health and CMV-seronegative.

CDR3 nucleotides: TGCGCCAGCAGGACTCAAAACTCCTACAATGAGCAGTTCTTC. Translating gives CASRTQNSYNEQFF. V gene TRBV5-1 combines with J gene TRBJ2-1; D is uncertain. Germline V gives CDR1 SGHRS, CDR2 YFSETQ. V shed 5 bases and J shed 0 bases, with 9 bases lying between them. This CDR3 is built from 14 residues. The whole variable domain, filled in from reference TRBV5-1 and TRBJ2-1, reads KAGVTQTPRYLIKTRGQQVTLSCSPISGHRSVSWYQQTPGQGLQFLFEYFSETQRNKGNFPGRFSGRQFSNSRSEMNVSTLELGDSALYLCASRTQNSYNEQFFGPGTRLTVL.